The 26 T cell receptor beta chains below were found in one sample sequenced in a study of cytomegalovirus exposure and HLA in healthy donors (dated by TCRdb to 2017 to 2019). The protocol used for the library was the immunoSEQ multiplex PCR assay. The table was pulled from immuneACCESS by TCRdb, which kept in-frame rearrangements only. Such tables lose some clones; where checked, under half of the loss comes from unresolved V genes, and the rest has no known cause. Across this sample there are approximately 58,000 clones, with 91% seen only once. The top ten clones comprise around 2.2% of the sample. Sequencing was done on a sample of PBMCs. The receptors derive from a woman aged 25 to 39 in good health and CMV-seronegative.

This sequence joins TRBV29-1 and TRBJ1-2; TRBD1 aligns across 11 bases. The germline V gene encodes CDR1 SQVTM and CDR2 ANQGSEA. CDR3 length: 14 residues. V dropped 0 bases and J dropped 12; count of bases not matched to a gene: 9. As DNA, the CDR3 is TGCAGCGTTGAAGATGGGAGGACAGGGGGCGACGACACCTTC. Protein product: CSVEDGRTGGDDTF.

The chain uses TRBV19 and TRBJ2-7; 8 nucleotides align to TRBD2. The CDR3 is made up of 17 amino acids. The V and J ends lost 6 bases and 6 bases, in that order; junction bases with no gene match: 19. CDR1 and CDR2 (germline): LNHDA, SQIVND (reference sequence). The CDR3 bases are TGTGCCAGTAGCCGGGGAGGGTCGACTAGCGTTATGCGCGAGCAGTACTTC. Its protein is CASSRGGSTSVMREQYF. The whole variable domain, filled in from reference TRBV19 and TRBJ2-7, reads DGGITQSPKYLFRKEGQNVTLSCEQNLNHDAMYWYRQDPGQGLRLIYYSQIVNDFQKGDIAEGYSVSREKKESFPLTVTSAQKNPTAFYLCASSRGGSTSVMREQYFGPGTRLTVT.

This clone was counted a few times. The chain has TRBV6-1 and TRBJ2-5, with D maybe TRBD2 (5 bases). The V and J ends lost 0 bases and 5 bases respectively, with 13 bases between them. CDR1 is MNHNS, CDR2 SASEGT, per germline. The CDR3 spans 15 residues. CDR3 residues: CASSEAGGFEETQYF. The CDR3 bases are TGTGCCAGCAGTGAAGCCGGCGGGTTCGAGGAGACCCAGTACTTC.

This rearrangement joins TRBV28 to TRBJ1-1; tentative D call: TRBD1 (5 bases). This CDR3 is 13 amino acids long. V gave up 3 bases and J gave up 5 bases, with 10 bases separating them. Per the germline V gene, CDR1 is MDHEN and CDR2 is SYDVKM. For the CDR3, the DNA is TGTGCCAGCAGTTTGGGGGGAAGGACTGAAGCTTTCTTT. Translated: CASSLGGRTEAFF.

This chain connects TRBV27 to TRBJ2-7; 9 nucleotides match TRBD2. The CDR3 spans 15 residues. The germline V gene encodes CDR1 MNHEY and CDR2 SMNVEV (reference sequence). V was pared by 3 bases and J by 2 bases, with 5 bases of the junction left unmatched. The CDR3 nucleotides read TGTGCCAGCAGTTTTAGCGGGAGAGCAGCCTACGAGCAGTACTTC. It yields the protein CASSFSGRAAYEQYF.

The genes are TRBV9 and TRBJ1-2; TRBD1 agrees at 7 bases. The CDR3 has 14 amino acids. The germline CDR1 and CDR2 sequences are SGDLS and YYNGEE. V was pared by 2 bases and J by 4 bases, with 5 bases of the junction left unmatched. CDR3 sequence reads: CASSVTGDSYGYTF. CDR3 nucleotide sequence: TGTGCCAGCAGCGTCACAGGGGACTCCTATGGCTACACCTTC. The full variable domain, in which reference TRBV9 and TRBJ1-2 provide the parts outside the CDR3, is DSGVTQTPKHLITATGQRVTLRCSPRSGDLSVYWYQQSLDQGLQFLIQYYNGEERAKGNILERFSAQQFPDLHSELNLSSLELGDSALYFCASSVTGDSYGYTFGSGTRLTVV.

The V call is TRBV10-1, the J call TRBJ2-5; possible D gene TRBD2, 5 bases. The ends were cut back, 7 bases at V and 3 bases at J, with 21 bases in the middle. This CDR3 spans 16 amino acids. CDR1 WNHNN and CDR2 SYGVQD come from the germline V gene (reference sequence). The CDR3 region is CASIRASTFEKETQYF. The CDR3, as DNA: TGCGCCAGCATTAGGGCTAGCACCTTCGAGAAAGAGACCCAGTACTTC.

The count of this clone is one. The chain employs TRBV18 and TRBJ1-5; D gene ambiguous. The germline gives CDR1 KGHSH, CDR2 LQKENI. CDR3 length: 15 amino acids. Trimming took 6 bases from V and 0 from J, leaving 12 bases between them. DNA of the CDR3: TGTGCCAGCTCGCAATCAGGTGATAGCAATCAGCCCCAGCATTTT. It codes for CASSQSGDSNQPQHF.

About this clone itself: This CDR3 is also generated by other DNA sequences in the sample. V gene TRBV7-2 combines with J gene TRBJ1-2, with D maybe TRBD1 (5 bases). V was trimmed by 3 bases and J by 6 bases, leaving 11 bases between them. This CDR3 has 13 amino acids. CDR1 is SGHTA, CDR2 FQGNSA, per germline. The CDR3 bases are TGTGCCAGCAGCTTGGGGGGAGTGGATGGCTACACCTTC. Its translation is CASSLGGVDGYTF. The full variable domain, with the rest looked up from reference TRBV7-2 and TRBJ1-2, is GAGVSQSPSNKVTEKGKDVELRCDPISGHTALYWYRQSLGQGLEFLIYFQGNSAPDKSGLPSDRFSAERTGGSVSTLTIQRTQQEDSAVYLCASSLGGVDGYTFGSGTRLTVV.

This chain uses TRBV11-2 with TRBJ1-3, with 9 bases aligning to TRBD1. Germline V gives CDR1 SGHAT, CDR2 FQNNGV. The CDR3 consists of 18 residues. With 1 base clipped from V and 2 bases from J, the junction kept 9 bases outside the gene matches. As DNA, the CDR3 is TGTGCCAGCAGCTTAGTACTATCCCGGACAGGGGCTGGAAACACCATATATTTT. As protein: CASSLVLSRTGAGNTIYF.

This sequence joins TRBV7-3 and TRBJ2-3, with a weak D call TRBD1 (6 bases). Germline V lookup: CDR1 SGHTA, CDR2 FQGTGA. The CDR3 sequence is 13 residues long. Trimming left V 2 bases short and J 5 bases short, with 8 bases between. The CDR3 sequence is CASSLGGRDTQYF. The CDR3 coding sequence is TGTGCCAGCAGCTTAGGGGGCAGAGATACGCAGTATTTT.

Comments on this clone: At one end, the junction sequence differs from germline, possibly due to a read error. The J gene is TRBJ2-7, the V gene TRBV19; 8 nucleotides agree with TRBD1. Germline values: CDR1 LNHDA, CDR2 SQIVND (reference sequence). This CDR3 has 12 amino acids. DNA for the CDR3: TGTGCCAGTAGTGCCCCCGGACAGGGCCCGTGCTTC. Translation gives CASSAPGQGPCF.

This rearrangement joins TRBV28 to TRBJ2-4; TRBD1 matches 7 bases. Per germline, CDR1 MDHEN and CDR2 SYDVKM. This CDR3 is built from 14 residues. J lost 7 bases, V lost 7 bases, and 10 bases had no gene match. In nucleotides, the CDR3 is TGTGCCAGCATCAGACAGGGCGTGCCGAACATTCAGTACTTC. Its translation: CASIRQGVPNIQYF.

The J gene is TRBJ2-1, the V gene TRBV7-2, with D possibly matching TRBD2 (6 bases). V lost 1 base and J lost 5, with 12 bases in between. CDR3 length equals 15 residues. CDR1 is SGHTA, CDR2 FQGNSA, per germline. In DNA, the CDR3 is TGTGCCAGCAGCTTAGAACTAGCTGCCAACAATGAGCAGTTCTTC. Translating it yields CASSLELAANNEQFF.

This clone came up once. The CDR3 region has the DNA TGTGCCAGCAGTTTTTGGGCTAGCGGGAGCTACGAGCAGTACTTC. Amino acid sequence: CASSFWASGSYEQYF. V and J are TRBV27 and TRBJ2-7; 10 nucleotides align to TRBD2. CDR3 length: 15 amino acids. The V gene end was trimmed by 3 bases and the J gene end by 3 bases; junction bases not matched to a gene: 5. Germline assignment: CDR1 MNHEY and CDR2 SMNVEV (reference sequence).

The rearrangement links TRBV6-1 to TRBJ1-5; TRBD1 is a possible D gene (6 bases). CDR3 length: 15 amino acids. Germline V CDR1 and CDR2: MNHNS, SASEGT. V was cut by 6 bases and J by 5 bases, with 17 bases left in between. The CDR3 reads CASRASRGGYQPQHF. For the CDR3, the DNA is TGTGCCAGCAGAGCCAGCAGGGGTGGATATCAGCCCCAGCATTTT.

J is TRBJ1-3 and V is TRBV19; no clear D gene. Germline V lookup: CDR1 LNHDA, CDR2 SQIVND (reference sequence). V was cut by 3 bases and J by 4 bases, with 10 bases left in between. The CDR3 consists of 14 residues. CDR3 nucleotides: TGTGCCAGTAGTATCGGAGGGAAAGGAAACACCATATATTTT. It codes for CASSIGGKGNTIYF.

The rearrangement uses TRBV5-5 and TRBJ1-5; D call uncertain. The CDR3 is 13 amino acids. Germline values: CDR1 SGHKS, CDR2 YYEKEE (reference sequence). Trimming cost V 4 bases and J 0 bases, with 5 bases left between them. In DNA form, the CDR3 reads TGTGCCAGCAGCCCCAATAGCAATCAGCCCCAGCATTTT. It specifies CASSPNSNQPQHF.

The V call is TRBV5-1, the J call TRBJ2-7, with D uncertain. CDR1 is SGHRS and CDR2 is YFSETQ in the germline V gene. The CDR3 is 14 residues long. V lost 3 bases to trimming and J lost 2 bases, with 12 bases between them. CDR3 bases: TGCGCCAGCAGCTACACACGACTCGCCTACGAGCAGTACTTC. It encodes CASSYTRLAYEQYF.

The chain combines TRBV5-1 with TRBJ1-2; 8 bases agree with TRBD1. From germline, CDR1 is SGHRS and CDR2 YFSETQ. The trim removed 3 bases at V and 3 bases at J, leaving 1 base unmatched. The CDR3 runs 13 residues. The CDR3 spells CASSSDRDYGYTF. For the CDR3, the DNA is TGCGCCAGCAGCTCGGACAGGGACTATGGCTACACCTTC. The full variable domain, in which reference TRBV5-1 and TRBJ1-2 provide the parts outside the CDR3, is KAGVTQTPRYLIKTRGQQVTLSCSPISGHRSVSWYQQTPGQGLQFLFEYFSETQRNKGNFPGRFSGRQFSNSRSEMNVSTLELGDSALYLCASSSDRDYGYTFGSGTRLTVV.

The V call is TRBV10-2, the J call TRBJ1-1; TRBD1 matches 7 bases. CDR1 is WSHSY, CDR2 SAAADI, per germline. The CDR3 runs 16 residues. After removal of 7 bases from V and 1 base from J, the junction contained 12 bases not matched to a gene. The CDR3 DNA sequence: TGCGCCAGCATGACTACTTGGACAGGCTCGAACACTGAAGCTTTCTTT. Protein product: CASMTTWTGSNTEAFF.

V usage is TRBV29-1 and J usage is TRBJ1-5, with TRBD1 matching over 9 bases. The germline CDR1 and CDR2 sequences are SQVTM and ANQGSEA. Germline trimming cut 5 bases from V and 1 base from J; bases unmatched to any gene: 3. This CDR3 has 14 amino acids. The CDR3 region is CSVRTGVSNQPQHF. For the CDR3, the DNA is TGCAGCGTTCGGACAGGGGTCAGCAATCAGCCCCAGCATTTT.

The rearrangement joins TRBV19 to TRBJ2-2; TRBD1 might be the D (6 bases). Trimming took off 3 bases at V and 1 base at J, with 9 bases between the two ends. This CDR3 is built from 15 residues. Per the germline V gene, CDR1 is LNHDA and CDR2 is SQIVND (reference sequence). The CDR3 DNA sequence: TGTGCCAGTAGTATCGGACAGATGAACACCGGGGAGCTGTTTTTT. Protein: CASSIGQMNTGELFF.

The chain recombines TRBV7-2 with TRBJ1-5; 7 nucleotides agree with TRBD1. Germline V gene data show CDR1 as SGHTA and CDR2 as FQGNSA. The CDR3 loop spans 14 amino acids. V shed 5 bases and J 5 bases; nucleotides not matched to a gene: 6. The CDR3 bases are TGTGCCAGCAGCGAGACAGGGCGTGATCAGCCCCAGCATTTT. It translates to CASSETGRDQPQHF.

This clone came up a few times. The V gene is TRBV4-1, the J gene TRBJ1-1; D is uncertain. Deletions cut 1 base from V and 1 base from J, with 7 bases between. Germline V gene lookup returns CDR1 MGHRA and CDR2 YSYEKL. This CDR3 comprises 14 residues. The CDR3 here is CASSQAQENTEAFF. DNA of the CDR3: TGCGCCAGCAGCCAAGCCCAGGAGAACACTGAAGCTTTCTTT.

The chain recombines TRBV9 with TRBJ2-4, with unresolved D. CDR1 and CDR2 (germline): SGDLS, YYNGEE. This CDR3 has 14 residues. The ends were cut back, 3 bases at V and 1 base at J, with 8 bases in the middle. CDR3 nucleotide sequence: TGTGCCAGCAGCGAAAACAGTGCCAAAAACATTCAGTACTTC. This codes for CASSENSAKNIQYF.